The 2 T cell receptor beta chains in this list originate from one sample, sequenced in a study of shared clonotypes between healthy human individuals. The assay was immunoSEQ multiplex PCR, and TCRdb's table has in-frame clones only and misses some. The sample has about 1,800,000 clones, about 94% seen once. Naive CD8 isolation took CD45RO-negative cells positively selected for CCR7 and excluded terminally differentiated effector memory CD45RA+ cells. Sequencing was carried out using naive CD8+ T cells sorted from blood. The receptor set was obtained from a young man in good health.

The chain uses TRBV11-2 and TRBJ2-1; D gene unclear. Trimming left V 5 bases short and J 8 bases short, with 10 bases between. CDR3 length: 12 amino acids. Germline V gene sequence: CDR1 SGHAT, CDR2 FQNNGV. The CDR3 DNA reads TGTGCCAGCAGCCTCCGTCCCGATGAGCAGTTCTTC. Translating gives CASSLRPDEQFF.

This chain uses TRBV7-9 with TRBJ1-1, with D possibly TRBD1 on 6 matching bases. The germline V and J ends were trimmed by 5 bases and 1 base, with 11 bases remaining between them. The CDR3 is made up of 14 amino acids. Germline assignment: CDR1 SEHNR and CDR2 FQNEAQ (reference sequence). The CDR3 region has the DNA TGTGCCAGCAGCACCTCGACAGGGAACACTGAAGCTTTCTTT. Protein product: CASSTSTGNTEAFF.